This T cell receptor (beta chain) was captured by sequencing in a study of shared clonotypes between healthy human individuals. Study findings and constraints: About 5% was the fraction of naive CD4 clonotypes found shared across a few donors.

Produced via immunoSEQ multiplex PCR; TCRdb's table is partial and in-frame only. The sample holds around 1.1 million clones; more than 75% are singletons and the top ten take under 0.8%. This clone turned up a few times. What it recognizes is unknown. Trimming pared 4 bases from V and 5 bases from J, leaving 11 bases between. The CDR3 spans 13 residues. Germline lookup yields CDR1 SNHLY and CDR2 FYNNEI. Material for sequencing was memory CD4+ T cells from PBMCs. Subset denoted: CD45RA-negative fraction. The sequence was collected from a man younger than 30 in good health. Some clones in this sample may be carry-over from other donors' samples. The chain combines TRBV2 with TRBJ2-5; D perhaps matches TRBD2 (7 bases). CDR3 loop: CASSGAGAETQYF. CDR3 DNA: TGTGCCAGCAGTGGGGCGGGGGCCGAGACCCAGTACTTC. The whole variable domain, filled in from reference TRBV2 and TRBJ2-5, reads EPEVTQTPSHQVTQMGQEVILRCVPISNHLYFYWYRQILGQKVEFLVSFYNNEISEKSEIFDDQFSVERPDGSNFTLKIRSTKLEDSAMYFCASSGAGAETQYFGPGTRLLVL.